This T cell receptor beta chain emerged from a study of CD8+CD57+ T cells in acquired aplastic anemia. Those patients picked for sequencing had displayed CD8+CD57+ cell expansion on flow cytometry. Severe acquired aplastic anemia was present in all patients. The study sampled blood from patients who had received no therapy. Genomic DNA templated the TCR beta VDJ and CDR3 profiling. TCRdb ran MiXCR on the reads and lists one entry per CDR3 protein. The repertoire holds approximately 200,000 distinct CDR3 sequences, with around 49% as singletons. This CDR3 spans 14 amino acids. The germline gives CDR1 SNHLY, CDR2 FYNNEI. The V end was cut by 7 bases, the J end by 6 bases, with 18 bases between. General study results and limits: Patients shared some 30 CD8+ CDR3 sequences with controls. Statistical testing detected no significant gap in CD8+ Simpson's diversity between patients and controls.

This clonotype has a count of ten or more. Antigen specificity is unknown. The origin of this receptor is a human donor with aplastic anemia. Material: sorted CD4+, CD8+, or CD8+CD57+ T cells (not recorded which) from PBMCs. The V gene is TRBV2, the J gene TRBJ1-1; D may be TRBD1 (6 bases). The CDR3 protein is CASKGGARSAEAFF. CDR3 DNA sequence: TGTGCCAGCAAGGGGGGCGCTCGGTCGGCTGAAGCTTTCTTT.